These T cell receptor beta chains were read from a single sample in a study of shared clonotypes between healthy human individuals. Here immunoSEQ multiplex PCR was the method, and the copy in TCRdb shows in-frame clones only, minus some. The data show nearly 500,000 clones, with 76% seen just once and 10% to 15% held by the top ten. Sequences were obtained from PBMCs. These TCRs come from a woman between 40 and 55 years old in good health. Some clones in this sample may be carry-over from other donors' samples. CDR3s include the opening cysteine and the closing phenylalanine or tryptophan. A D gene is named only where the DNA matches it firmly. Only part of the rows carry a size: once, few, many, or a class if the clone is expanded.

length,V,size,J,D,CDR3,DNA
17,TRBV7-6,-,TRBJ2-2,TRBD2,CASSLRMTSGHTGELFF,TGTGCCAGCAGCTTAAGAATGACTAGCGGTCACACCGGGGAGCTGTTTTTT
12,TRBV28,many,TRBJ1-1,-,CASSLPASEAFF,TGTGCCAGCAGTTTACCAGCCTCTGAAGCTTTCTTT
16,TRBV28,-,TRBJ2-1,TRBD2,CASSLAGGSSYNEQFF,TGTGCCAGCAGTTTAGCGGGGGGCAGCTCCTACAATGAGCAGTTCTTC
14,TRBV5-4,-,TRBJ1-2,TRBD1,CASSLGQGANGYTF,TGTGCCAGCAGCTTGGGGCAGGGGGCGAATGGCTACACCTTC
12,TRBV6-5,-,TRBJ2-7,-,CASNRPTYEQYF,TGTGCCAGCAACCGACCCACCTACGAGCAGTACTTC
13,TRBV28,-,TRBJ1-2,-,CASSFTGGYGYTF,TGTGCCAGCAGTTTCACCGGGGGTTATGGCTACACCTTC
14,TRBV5-1,few,TRBJ1-1,-,CASSGDSGSTEAFF,TGCGCCAGCAGCGGGGATTCGGGGAGCACTGAAGCTTTCTTT
20,TRBV4-1,-,TRBJ2-1,TRBD1,CASSLKRVWDRESSYNEQFF,TGCGCCAGCAGCCTTAAACGGGTGTGGGACAGGGAAAGCTCCTACAATGAGCAGTTCTTC
13,TRBV5-6,-,TRBJ1-5,-,CASSSGILEPQHF,TGTGCCAGCAGCTCTGGGATTCTGGAGCCCCAGCATTTT
15,TRBV5-1,-,TRBJ2-1,-,CASSPDSRNRNEQFF,TGCGCCAGCAGCCCAGACTCCCGTAACCGAAATGAGCAGTTCTTC
14,TRBV2,-,TRBJ2-2,-,CASSLSQGTGELFF,TGTGCCAGCAGTCTTTCTCAGGGCACCGGGGAGCTGTTTTTT
14,TRBV5-4,-,TRBJ2-5,-,CASSSGRFQETQYF,TGTGCCAGCAGCTCGGGTCGGTTCCAAGAGACCCAGTACTTC
14,TRBV19,-,TRBJ2-7,-,CASSTRDTSYEQYF,TGTGCCAGTAGTACTCGGGACACCTCCTACGAGCAGTACTTC
13,TRBV6-4,-,TRBJ1-1,-,CASSSDSSTEAFF,TGTGCCAGCAGTTCGGACAGTTCCACTGAAGCTTTCTTT
15,TRBV5-1,-,TRBJ2-2,-,CASSLERLNTGELFF,TGCGCCAGCAGCTTAGAGCGGCTAAACACCGGGGAGCTGTTTTTT
16,TRBV18,-,TRBJ2-3,-,CASSPLVGLIGDTQYF,TGTGCCAGCTCACCACTCGTGGGTTTGATAGGAGATACGCAGTATTTT
14,TRBV4-1,-,TRBJ1-1,TRBD1,CASSHAGQERGAFF,TGCGCCAGCAGCCACGCGGGACAGGAACGAGGGGCTTTCTTT
14,TRBV2,-,TRBJ1-2,TRBD1,CASRSEDRVTGYTF,TGTGCCAGCAGGTCCGAAGACAGGGTTACTGGCTACACCTTC
12,TRBV6-5,once,TRBJ1-2,TRBD1,CASSGQGYGYTF,TGTGCCAGCAGCGGACAGGGCTATGGCTACACCTTC
15,TRBV7-9,-,TRBJ2-6,TRBD1,CASSSTGAGANVLTF,TGTGCCAGCAGCTCGACAGGGGCTGGGGCCAACGTCCTGACTTTC
15,TRBV7-2,-,TRBJ1-1,-,CASSLAGPLDTEAFF,TGTGCCAGCAGCTTAGCCGGCCCCTTGGACACTGAAGCTTTCTTT
15,TRBV21-1,once,TRBJ1-2,-,CASSKDFVQVWCYTF,TGTGCCAGCAGCAAAGATTTTGTACAGGTCTGGTGCTACACCTTC
11,TRBV6-1,-,TRBJ2-3,-,CASRRGDTQYF,TGTGCCAGCAGGAGGGGGGATACGCAGTATTTT
18,TRBV7-9,few,TRBJ2-6,-,CASSLSQGRDSGANVLTF,TGTGCCAGCAGCTTATCGCAGGGAAGGGACTCTGGGGCCAACGTCCTGACTTTC
13,TRBV27,-,TRBJ2-5,-,CASSLISRGPMDF,TGTGCCAGCAGTTTAATTTCGCGCGGACCCATGGACTTC
16,TRBV11-2,-,TRBJ2-3,-,CASSPSGGGAQDTQYF,TGTGCCAGCAGCCCATCAGGTGGGGGGGCCCAAGATACGCAGTATTTT
13,TRBV19,-,TRBJ1-2,-,CASSAGERRGYTF,TGTGCCAGTAGTGCAGGGGAGCGCCGGGGCTACACCTTC
13,TRBV10-3,-,TRBJ1-1,-,CATLGSGNTEAFF,TGTGCCACGCTGGGCTCAGGGAACACTGAAGCTTTCTTT
14,TRBV2,-,TRBJ2-2,-,CASSGTRNTGELFF,TGTGCCAGCAGTGGAACTAGGAACACCGGGGAGCTGTTTTTT
15,TRBV5-1,few,TRBJ1-4,TRBD1,CASSLVGQVYEKLFF,TGCGCCAGCAGCTTGGTGGGACAGGTTTATGAAAAACTGTTTTTT
12,TRBV7-2,few,TRBJ2-1,-,CASSVTSSEQFF,TGTGCCAGCAGCGTCACTAGCAGTGAGCAGTTCTTC
17,TRBV18,-,TRBJ1-2,TRBD1,CASSPPGQGTSIQGYTF,TGTGCCAGCTCACCGCCGGGACAGGGGACGTCTATTCAAGGCTACACCTTC
13,TRBV7-2,once,TRBJ1-5,-,CASSSRSNQPQHF,TGTGCCAGCAGCTCCCGTTCAAATCAGCCCCAGCATTTT
16,TRBV18,-,TRBJ2-2,-,CASSPLPGPNTGELFF,TGTGCCAGCTCACCCCTCCCGGGACCAAACACCGGGGAGCTGTTTTTT
14,TRBV7-6,once,TRBJ2-7,TRBD1,CASSSWDRVNEQYF,TGTGCCAGCAGCTCATGGGACAGGGTTAACGAGCAGTACTTC
14,TRBV5-1,-,TRBJ2-5,-,CASSFQGGLETQYF,TGCGCCAGCAGCTTCCAGGGGGGCTTGGAGACCCAGTACTTC
14,TRBV2,-,TRBJ2-3,TRBD2,CASSASGNADTQYF,TGTGCCAGCAGCGCGAGCGGGAATGCAGATACGCAGTATTTT
14,TRBV10-3,-,TRBJ1-5,-,CAISEGRIAQPQHF,TGTGCCATCAGTGAAGGCAGGATTGCTCAGCCCCAGCATTTT
17,TRBV4-2,-,TRBJ1-3,-,CASSQNREATSGNTIYF,TGTGCCAGCAGCCAGAACCGAGAAGCGACATCTGGAAACACCATATATTTT
17,TRBV18,many,TRBJ1-3,-,CASSRDHQRGSGNTIYF,TGTGCCAGCTCCCGGGATCATCAGAGAGGTTCTGGAAACACCATATATTTT
15,TRBV6-1,-,TRBJ1-2,-,CASSEASGANYGYTF,TGTGCCAGCAGTGAAGCGTCAGGCGCCAACTATGGCTACACCTTC
15,TRBV28,-,TRBJ2-7,TRBD1,CASSLAGTGANEQYF,TGTGCCAGCAGTTTGGCCGGGACAGGGGCTAACGAGCAGTACTTC
15,TRBV19,many,TRBJ2-2,TRBD1,CASSRRDSAPGELFF,TGTGCCAGTAGTAGAAGGGACAGTGCGCCCGGGGAGCTGTTTTTT
13,TRBV5-6,-,TRBJ2-7,-,CASSAGYAYEQYF,TGTGCCAGCAGCGCCGGGTATGCCTACGAGCAGTACTTC
13,TRBV28,-,TRBJ2-1,TRBD2,CVSGSSAYNEQFF,TGTGTAAGCGGGAGTTCCGCCTACAATGAGCAGTTCTTC
13,TRBV29-1,-,TRBJ2-5,-,CSVAEGARETQYF,TGCAGCGTTGCCGAGGGAGCAAGGGAGACCCAGTACTTC
15,TRBV15,-,TRBJ1-5,TRBD1,CATSRDRGLGQPQHF,TGTGCCACCAGCAGAGACAGGGGGCTAGGTCAGCCCCAGCATTTT
18,TRBV2,-,TRBJ2-5,TRBD2,CASSDPRLAGGNQETQYF,TGTGCCAGCAGTGACCCGAGGCTAGCGGGAGGGAACCAAGAGACCCAGTACTTC
13,TRBV4-2,many,TRBJ2-5,-,CASSRSRHETQYF,TGTGCCAGCAGCCGAAGTCGGCACGAGACCCAGTACTTC
15,TRBV5-6,-,TRBJ2-3,TRBD2,CASSLTGTSADTQYF,TGTGCCAGCAGCTTGACCGGGACTAGCGCAGATACGCAGTATTTT
16,TRBV9,-,TRBJ2-1,TRBD1,CASSPQTGYTYNEQFF,TGTGCCAGCAGCCCCCAGACAGGGTATACCTACAATGAGCAGTTCTTC
14,TRBV7-2,once,TRBJ1-4,-,CASSPGPLNEKLFF,TGTGCCAGCAGTCCAGGGCCTCTAAATGAAAAACTGTTTTTT
14,TRBV14,few,TRBJ1-1,TRBD1,CASSSHRGSTEAFF,TGTGCCAGCAGCTCCCACAGGGGATCCACTGAAGCTTTCTTT
17,TRBV9,-,TRBJ1-1,-,CASSVGRDEGPNTEAIF,TGTGCCAGCAGCGTAGGCCGTGATGAGGGGCCGAACACTGAAGCTATCTTT
14,TRBV6-6,-,TRBJ2-3,TRBD2,CASSSRTSGDTQYF,TGTGCCAGCAGTTCCCGGACTAGCGGAGATACGCAGTATTTT
14,TRBV5-4,-,TRBJ2-3,-,CASSLARGTDTQYF,TGTGCCAGCAGCTTGGCCCGTGGCACAGATACGCAGTATTTT
13,TRBV30,few,TRBJ2-7,-,CAWSWLNSYEQYF,TGTGCCTGGAGCTGGCTTAACTCCTACGAGCAGTACTTC
12,TRBV19,-,TRBJ1-5,-,CGSSGEHQPQHF,TGTGGATCAAGCGGGGAGCATCAGCCCCAGCATTTT
14,TRBV19,-,TRBJ2-3,-,CASSRPRVPDTQYF,TGTGCCAGTAGTCGCCCGAGGGTTCCAGATACGCAGTATTTT
13,TRBV7-2,-,TRBJ1-1,-,CASSPGGSAEAFF,TGTGCCAGCAGTCCTGGAGGGAGCGCTGAAGCTTTCTTT